Listed below are T cell receptor beta chains from one sample, sequenced in a study of blood T cell repertoires in COVID-19. Clones were sequenced by immunoSEQ multiplex PCR, and TCRdb holds only the in-frame ones, with some missing. This table has about 130,000 clones, 86% appearing once. Material: peripheral blood. The receptors were gathered from a woman between 65 and 79 years old with COVID-19, enrolled during active disease. Both conserved end residues are part of each CDR3. Fields, in order: J gene, D gene, V gene, clone size, CDR3 DNA, CDR3 protein. D genes are given only for firm matches. Size is omitted from some rows. Given values are once, few, many or a class for expanded clones.

J gene: TRBJ1-1
D gene: TRBD1
V gene: TRBV18
clone size: -
CDR3 DNA: TGTGCCAGCTCACGGACAGGGGACACTGAAGCTTTCTTT
CDR3 protein: CASSRTGDTEAFF

J gene: TRBJ1-6
D gene: TRBD1
V gene: TRBV12-3/TRBV12-4
clone size: -
CDR3 DNA: TGTGCCAGCAGTCGGGACAGAGATTCACCCCTCCACTTT
CDR3 protein: CASSRDRDSPLHF

J gene: TRBJ1-6
D gene: -
V gene: TRBV3-1/TRBV3-2
clone size: -
CDR3 DNA: TGTGCCAGCAGCCCTGGGGAGCGGTATAATTCACCCCTCCACTTT
CDR3 protein: CASSPGERYNSPLHF

J gene: TRBJ2-3
D gene: -
V gene: TRBV5-1
clone size: -
CDR3 DNA: TGCGCCAGCAGCTTGGGACTAGTTACAGATACGCAGTATTTT
CDR3 protein: CASSLGLVTDTQYF

J gene: TRBJ1-6
D gene: -
V gene: TRBV7-9
clone size: -
CDR3 DNA: TGTGCCAGCAGCCCCTCCGGCGCAGGGTCAGCTTCACCCCTCCACTTT
CDR3 protein: CASSPSGAGSASPLHF

J gene: TRBJ1-1
D gene: -
V gene: TRBV6-6
clone size: -
CDR3 DNA: TGTGCCAGCAACCACCGGGAAGGACGAGCTTTCTTT
CDR3 protein: CASNHREGRAFF

J gene: TRBJ2-5
D gene: -
V gene: TRBV5-4
clone size: few
CDR3 DNA: TGTGCCGCCGGAAGAGACATCCAAGAGACCCAGTACTTC
CDR3 protein: CAAGRDIQETQYF

J gene: TRBJ2-2
D gene: TRBD1
V gene: TRBV19
clone size: -
CDR3 DNA: TGTGCCAGTAGTATAAACCCGGGACAGGACACCGGGGAGCTGTTTTTT
CDR3 protein: CASSINPGQDTGELFF

J gene: TRBJ2-3
D gene: -
V gene: TRBV5-6
clone size: -
CDR3 DNA: TGTGCCAGCAGCCCAACGGCGGGGAGCACAGATACGCAGTATTTT
CDR3 protein: CASSPTAGSTDTQYF

J gene: TRBJ2-3
D gene: TRBD2
V gene: TRBV4-1
clone size: -
CDR3 DNA: TGCGCCAGCAGCCAACCAAAGGGAGGGAAGGCGGAAAGCACAGATACGCAGTATTTT
CDR3 protein: CASSQPKGGKAESTDTQYF

J gene: TRBJ1-6
D gene: TRBD1
V gene: TRBV2
clone size: -
CDR3 DNA: TGTGCCAGCAGGACCGGGACAGGATCTTATTCACCCCTCCACTTT
CDR3 protein: CASRTGTGSYSPLHF

J gene: TRBJ2-5
D gene: TRBD2
V gene: TRBV5-1
clone size: -
CDR3 DNA: TGCGCCAGCAGCCCCGAGAGGGTCGGAGCGGGACAAGAGACCCAGTACTTC
CDR3 protein: CASSPERVGAGQETQYF

J gene: TRBJ1-2
D gene: -
V gene: TRBV27
clone size: -
CDR3 DNA: TGTGCCAGCAGAAGGGGTAGGGAGGGGGATGGCTACACCTTC
CDR3 protein: CASRRGREGDGYTF

J gene: TRBJ1-1
D gene: TRBD1
V gene: TRBV9
clone size: -
CDR3 DNA: TGTGCCAGCAGCATGACCGACAGGGGTGGAACTGAAGCTTTCTTT
CDR3 protein: CASSMTDRGGTEAFF

J gene: TRBJ2-3
D gene: -
V gene: TRBV2
clone size: -
CDR3 DNA: TGTGCCAGCAGTGAATTCTCAGATACGCAGTATTTT
CDR3 protein: CASSEFSDTQYF

J gene: TRBJ2-5
D gene: TRBD1
V gene: TRBV5-5
clone size: -
CDR3 DNA: TGTGCCAGCAGCATGGACAGGTTAGAGACCCAGTACTTC
CDR3 protein: CASSMDRLETQYF

J gene: TRBJ1-2
D gene: TRBD1
V gene: TRBV18
clone size: -
CDR3 DNA: TGTGCCAGCTCACTGGGACAGGATAATGGCTACACCTTC
CDR3 protein: CASSLGQDNGYTF

J gene: TRBJ1-5
D gene: -
V gene: TRBV12-3/TRBV12-4
clone size: once
CDR3 DNA: TGTGCCAGCAGTCATAGCGGGAATCAGCCCCAGCATTTT
CDR3 protein: CASSHSGNQPQHF

J gene: TRBJ2-7
D gene: TRBD1
V gene: TRBV10-3
clone size: few
CDR3 DNA: TGTGCCATCAGTGACGGTGAGGGACAGTTGGACGAGCAGTACTTC
CDR3 protein: CAISDGEGQLDEQYF

J gene: TRBJ2-7
D gene: -
V gene: TRBV18
clone size: -
CDR3 DNA: TGTGCCAGCTCACCACGGGCCAAGGGAACGGGGGAGCAGTACTTC
CDR3 protein: CASSPRAKGTGEQYF

J gene: TRBJ1-6
D gene: TRBD1
V gene: TRBV28
clone size: -
CDR3 DNA: TGTGCCAGCAGTTTCCACGAAGGGGGACAGGGCGTCTCACCCCTCCACTTT
CDR3 protein: CASSFHEGGQGVSPLHF

J gene: TRBJ2-2
D gene: TRBD2
V gene: TRBV19
clone size: -
CDR3 DNA: TGTGCCAGTAGTTGGTCTAGCGGGCCCGGGGAGCTGTTTTTT
CDR3 protein: CASSWSSGPGELFF

J gene: TRBJ2-7
D gene: TRBD2
V gene: TRBV5-1
clone size: -
CDR3 DNA: TGCGCCAGCAGCTCAGACCTAGCGGGGGACCTCTACGAGCAGTACTTC
CDR3 protein: CASSSDLAGDLYEQYF

J gene: TRBJ1-5
D gene: -
V gene: TRBV19
clone size: -
CDR3 DNA: TGTGCCAGTAGTATTGGCCCCGGAGGCAATCAGCCCCAGCATTTT
CDR3 protein: CASSIGPGGNQPQHF

J gene: TRBJ2-7
D gene: TRBD1
V gene: TRBV5-1
clone size: -
CDR3 DNA: TGCGCCAGCAGGGGACAGAGCTCCTACGAGCAGTACTTC
CDR3 protein: CASRGQSSYEQYF

J gene: TRBJ2-5
D gene: -
V gene: TRBV19
clone size: -
CDR3 DNA: TGTGCCAGTAGTACCGACAGCGAAGAGACCCAGTACTTC
CDR3 protein: CASSTDSEETQYF

J gene: TRBJ1-2
D gene: TRBD1
V gene: TRBV28
clone size: -
CDR3 DNA: TGTGCCAGCAGTTCTGGACAGGTCCTCGTTGGCTACACCTTC
CDR3 protein: CASSSGQVLVGYTF

J gene: TRBJ2-3
D gene: -
V gene: TRBV27
clone size: -
CDR3 DNA: TGTGCCAGCAGTCGGACGGGGGCAGATACGCAGTATTTT
CDR3 protein: CASSRTGADTQYF

J gene: TRBJ2-7
D gene: TRBD2
V gene: TRBV24-1
clone size: -
CDR3 DNA: TGTGCCACCAGTGATTTGTCATCGGGGGGGACCTACGAGCAGTACTTC
CDR3 protein: CATSDLSSGGTYEQYF

J gene: TRBJ2-1
D gene: TRBD2
V gene: TRBV7-9
clone size: -
CDR3 DNA: TGTGCCAGCAGCTTCTGGGGACTAGCGGGGGACGGGAATGAGCAGTTCTTC
CDR3 protein: CASSFWGLAGDGNEQFF

J gene: TRBJ1-1
D gene: TRBD1
V gene: TRBV7-8
clone size: few
CDR3 DNA: TGTGCCAGCAGCTTGGTAAGGGGGCCGAACACTGAAGCTTTCTTT
CDR3 protein: CASSLVRGPNTEAFF

J gene: TRBJ2-1
D gene: -
V gene: TRBV6-2/TRBV6-3
clone size: once
CDR3 DNA: TGTGCCAGCAGTTATGACGGGGGGCTCCACAATGAGCAGTTCTTC
CDR3 protein: CASSYDGGLHNEQFF

J gene: TRBJ1-2
D gene: -
V gene: TRBV28
clone size: -
CDR3 DNA: TGTGCCAGCAGCCTGCGGGGGGTCAAACATGGCTACACCTTC
CDR3 protein: CASSLRGVKHGYTF

J gene: TRBJ1-1
D gene: TRBD1
V gene: TRBV12-3/TRBV12-4
clone size: -
CDR3 DNA: TGTGCCAGCTCGGAGGGACAGGGGGCAGCTTTCTTT
CDR3 protein: CASSEGQGAAFF

J gene: TRBJ1-6
D gene: TRBD1
V gene: TRBV5-6
clone size: -
CDR3 DNA: TGTGCCAGCAGCTTGGCCGGGACAGGGAAAGGTTCACCCCTCCACTTT
CDR3 protein: CASSLAGTGKGSPLHF

J gene: TRBJ2-2
D gene: -
V gene: TRBV15
clone size: -
CDR3 DNA: TGTGCCACCAGCAGAGATCCGGACAGCGTAAACACCGGGGAGCTGTTTTTT
CDR3 protein: CATSRDPDSVNTGELFF

J gene: TRBJ2-3
D gene: TRBD1
V gene: TRBV2
clone size: -
CDR3 DNA: TGTGCCAGCCGGACAGGACGGGGACAGGGAGCGACAGATACGCAGTATTTT
CDR3 protein: CASRTGRGQGATDTQYF

J gene: TRBJ2-1
D gene: TRBD2
V gene: TRBV7-3
clone size: -
CDR3 DNA: TGTGCCAGCAGCTCCCAGCGGGGGGGCTACAATGAGCAGTTCTTC
CDR3 protein: CASSSQRGGYNEQFF

J gene: TRBJ1-2
D gene: TRBD1
V gene: TRBV5-6
clone size: -
CDR3 DNA: TGTGCCAGCACTTGGGTTATGACCGGGACAGGGGACTATGGCTACACCTTC
CDR3 protein: CASTWVMTGTGDYGYTF

J gene: TRBJ2-3
D gene: TRBD2
V gene: TRBV7-6
clone size: -
CDR3 DNA: TGTGCCAGCAGCTCTAGCGGGCTGTCCACAGATACGCAGTATTTT
CDR3 protein: CASSSSGLSTDTQYF